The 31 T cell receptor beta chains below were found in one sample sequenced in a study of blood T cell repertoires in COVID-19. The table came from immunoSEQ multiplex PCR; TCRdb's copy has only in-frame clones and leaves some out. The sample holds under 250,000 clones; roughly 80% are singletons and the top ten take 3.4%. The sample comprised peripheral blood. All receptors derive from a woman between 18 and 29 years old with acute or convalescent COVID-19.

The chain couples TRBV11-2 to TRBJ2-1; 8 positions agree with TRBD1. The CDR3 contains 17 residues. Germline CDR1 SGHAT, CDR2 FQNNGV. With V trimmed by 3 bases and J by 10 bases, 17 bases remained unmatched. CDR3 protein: CASSFRAGTGFRGEQFF. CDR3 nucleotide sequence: TGTGCCAGCAGCTTTCGTGCCGGGACAGGCTTCCGGGGGGAGCAGTTCTTC.

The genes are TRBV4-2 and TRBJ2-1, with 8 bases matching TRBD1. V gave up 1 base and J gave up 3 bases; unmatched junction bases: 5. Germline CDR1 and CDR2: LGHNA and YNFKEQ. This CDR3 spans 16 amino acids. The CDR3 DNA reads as TGTGCCAGCAGCCAAGCAGACAGGGGACTCTACAATGAGCAGTTCTTC. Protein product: CASSQADRGLYNEQFF.

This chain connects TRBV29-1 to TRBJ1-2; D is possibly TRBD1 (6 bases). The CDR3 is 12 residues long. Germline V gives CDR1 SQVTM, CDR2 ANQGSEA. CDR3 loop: CTKGGEDGGYTF. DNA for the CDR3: TGCACGAAGGGGGGGGAAGATGGTGGCTACACCTTC.

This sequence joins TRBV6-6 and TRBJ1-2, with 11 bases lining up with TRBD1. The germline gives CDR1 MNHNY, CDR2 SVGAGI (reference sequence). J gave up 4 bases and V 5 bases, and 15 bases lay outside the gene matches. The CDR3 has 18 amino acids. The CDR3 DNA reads TGTGCCAGCAGTCGATTCCGTGGACAGGGGGCATCGGGCTATGGCTACACCTTC. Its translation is CASSRFRGQGASGYGYTF.

The CDR3 region has the DNA TGTGCCAGCAGCCCCCTGCTGGGCAACTATGGCTACACCTTC. Its protein product is CASSPLLGNYGYTF. The gene calls are TRBV5-8 and TRBJ1-2, with D uncertain. Trimming shortened V by 4 bases and J by 2 bases, and 12 bases separated the two germline ends. In germline, CDR1 is SGHTS, CDR2 YDEGEE. The CDR3 contains 14 residues.

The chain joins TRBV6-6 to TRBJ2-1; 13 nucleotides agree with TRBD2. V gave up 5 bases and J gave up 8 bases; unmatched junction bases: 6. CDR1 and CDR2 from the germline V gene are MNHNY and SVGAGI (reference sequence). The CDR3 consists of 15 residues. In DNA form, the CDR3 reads TGTGCCAGCAGTCGGACTAGCGGGAGTCTCGATGAGCAGTTCTTC. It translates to CASSRTSGSLDEQFF.

The chain's CDR3 is CASSEEQGNYNEQFF. The CDR3 nucleotides are TGTGCCAGCAGTGAAGAACAGGGGAACTACAATGAGCAGTTCTTC. The V gene is TRBV2, the J gene TRBJ2-1; the match to TRBD1 covers 7 bases. Per germline, CDR1 SNHLY and CDR2 FYNNEI. This CDR3 has 15 residues. J was trimmed by 3 bases and V by 1 base; bases with no gene match: 3. Variable domain in full (rest from reference TRBV2 and TRBJ2-1): EPEVTQTPSHQVTQMGQEVILRCVPISNHLYFYWYRQILGQKVEFLVSFYNNEISEKSEIFDDQFSVERPDGSNFTLKIRSTKLEDSAMYFCASSEEQGNYNEQFFGPGTRLTVL.

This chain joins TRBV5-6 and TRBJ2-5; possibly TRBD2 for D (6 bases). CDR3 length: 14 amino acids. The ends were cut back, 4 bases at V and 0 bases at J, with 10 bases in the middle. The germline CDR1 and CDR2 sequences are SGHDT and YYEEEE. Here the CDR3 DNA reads TGTGCCAGCAGCGTGAGCGGGTACCAAGAGACCCAGTACTTC. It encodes CASSVSGYQETQYF.

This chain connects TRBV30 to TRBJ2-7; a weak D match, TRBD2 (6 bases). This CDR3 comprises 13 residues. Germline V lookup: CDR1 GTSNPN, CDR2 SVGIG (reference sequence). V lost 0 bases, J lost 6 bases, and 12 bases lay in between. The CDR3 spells CAWSVVAASEQYF. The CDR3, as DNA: TGTGCCTGGAGTGTAGTAGCGGCCTCCGAGCAGTACTTC.

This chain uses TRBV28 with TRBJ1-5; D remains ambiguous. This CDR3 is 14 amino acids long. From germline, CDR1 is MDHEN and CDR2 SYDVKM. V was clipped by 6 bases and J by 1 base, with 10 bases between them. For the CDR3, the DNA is TGTGCCAGCAGCCTCGGTTGGAGCAATCAGCCCCAGCATTTT. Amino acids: CASSLGWSNQPQHF.

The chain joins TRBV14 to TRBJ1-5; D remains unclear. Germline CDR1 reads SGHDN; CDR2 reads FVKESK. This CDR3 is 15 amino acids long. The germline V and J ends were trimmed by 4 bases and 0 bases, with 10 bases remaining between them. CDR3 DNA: TGTGCCAGCAGCCTGGCCTGGTATAGCAATCAGCCCCAGCATTTT. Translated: CASSLAWYSNQPQHF. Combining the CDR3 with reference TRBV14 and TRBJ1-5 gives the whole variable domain EAGVTQFPSHSVIEKGQTVTLRCDPISGHDNLYWYRRVMGKEIKFLLHFVKESKQDESGMPNNRFLAERTGGTYSTLKVQPAELEDSGVYFCASSLAWYSNQPQHFGDGTRLSIL.

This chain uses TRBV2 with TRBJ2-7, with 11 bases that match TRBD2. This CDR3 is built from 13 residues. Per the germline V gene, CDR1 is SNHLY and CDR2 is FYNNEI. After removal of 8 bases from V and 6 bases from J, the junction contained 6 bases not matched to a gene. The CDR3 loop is CASGGSGRGEQYF. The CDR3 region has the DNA TGTGCCAGCGGGGGTAGCGGGAGGGGCGAGCAGTACTTC.

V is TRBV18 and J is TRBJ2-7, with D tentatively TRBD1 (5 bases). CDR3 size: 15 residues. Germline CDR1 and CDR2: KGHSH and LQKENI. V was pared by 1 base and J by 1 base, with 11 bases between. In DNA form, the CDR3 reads TGTGCCAGCTCACCACAAGGGGATGGATCCTACGAGCAGTACTTC. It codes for CASSPQGDGSYEQYF. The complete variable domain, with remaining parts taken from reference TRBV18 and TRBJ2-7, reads NAGVMQNPRHLVRRRGQEARLRCSPMKGHSHVYWYRQLPEEGLKFMVYLQKENIIDESGMPKERFSAEFPKEGPSILRIQQVVRGDSAAYFCASSPQGDGSYEQYFGPGTRLTVT.

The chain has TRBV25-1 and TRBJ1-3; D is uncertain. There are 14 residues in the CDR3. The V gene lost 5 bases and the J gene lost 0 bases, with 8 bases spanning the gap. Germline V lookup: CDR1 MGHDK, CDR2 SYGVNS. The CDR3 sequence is CASSPGTSGNTIYF. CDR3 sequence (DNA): TGTGCCAGCAGTCCGGGAACCTCTGGAAACACCATATATTTT.

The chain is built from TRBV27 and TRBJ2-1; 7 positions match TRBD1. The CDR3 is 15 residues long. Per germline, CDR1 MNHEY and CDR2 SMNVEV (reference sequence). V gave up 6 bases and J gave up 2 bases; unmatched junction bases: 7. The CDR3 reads CASSRTRGTYNEQFF. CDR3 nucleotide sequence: TGTGCCAGCAGCCGAACCAGGGGGACCTACAATGAGCAGTTCTTC.

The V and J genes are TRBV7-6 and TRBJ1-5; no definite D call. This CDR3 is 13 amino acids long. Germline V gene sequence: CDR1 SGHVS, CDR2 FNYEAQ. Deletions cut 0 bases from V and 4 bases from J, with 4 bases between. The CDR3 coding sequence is TGTGCCAGCAGCTTAGCGCTAAATCAGCCCCAGCATTTT. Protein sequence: CASSLALNQPQHF.

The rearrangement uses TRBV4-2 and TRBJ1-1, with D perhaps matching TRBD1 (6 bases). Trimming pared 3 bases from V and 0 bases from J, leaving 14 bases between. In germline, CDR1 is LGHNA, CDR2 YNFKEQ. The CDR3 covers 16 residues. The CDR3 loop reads CASSHPGQNMNTEAFF. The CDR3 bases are TGTGCCAGCAGCCATCCGGGACAAAACATGAACACTGAAGCTTTCTTT.

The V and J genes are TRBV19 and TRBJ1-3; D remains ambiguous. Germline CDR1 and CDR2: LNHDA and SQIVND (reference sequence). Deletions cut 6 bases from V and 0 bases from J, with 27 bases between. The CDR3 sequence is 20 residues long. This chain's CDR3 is CASRPEVGGYSAHSGNTIYF. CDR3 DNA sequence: TGTGCCAGTAGGCCGGAGGTTGGAGGATACAGCGCTCACTCTGGAAACACCATATATTTT.

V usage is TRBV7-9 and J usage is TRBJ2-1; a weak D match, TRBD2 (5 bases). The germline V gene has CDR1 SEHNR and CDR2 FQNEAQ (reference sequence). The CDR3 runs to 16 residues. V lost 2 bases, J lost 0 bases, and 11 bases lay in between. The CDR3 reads CASSLSGGSSYNEQFF. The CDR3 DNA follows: TGTGCCAGCAGCTTATCAGGTGGGAGCTCCTACAATGAGCAGTTCTTC.

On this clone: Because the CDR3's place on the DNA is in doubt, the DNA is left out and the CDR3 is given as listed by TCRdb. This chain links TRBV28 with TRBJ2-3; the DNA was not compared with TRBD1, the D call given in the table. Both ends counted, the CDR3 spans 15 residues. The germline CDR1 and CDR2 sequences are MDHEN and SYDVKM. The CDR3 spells CASSSSQGFVDTQYF.

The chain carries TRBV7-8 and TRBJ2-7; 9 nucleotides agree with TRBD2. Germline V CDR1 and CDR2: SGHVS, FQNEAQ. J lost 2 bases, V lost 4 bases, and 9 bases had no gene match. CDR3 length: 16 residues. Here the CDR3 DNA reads TGTGCCAGCAGCTCCCGGACTAGCGCGCCGCCCTACGAGCAGTACTTC. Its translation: CASSSRTSAPPYEQYF.

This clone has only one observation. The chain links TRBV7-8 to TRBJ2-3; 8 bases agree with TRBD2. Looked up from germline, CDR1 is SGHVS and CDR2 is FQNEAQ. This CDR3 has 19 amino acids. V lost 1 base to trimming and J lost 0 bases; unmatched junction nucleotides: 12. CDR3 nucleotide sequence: TGTGCCAGCAGCTTAGGGCTAGCGGGTGTACTGACTAGCACAGATACGCAGTATTTT. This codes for CASSLGLAGVLTSTDTQYF.

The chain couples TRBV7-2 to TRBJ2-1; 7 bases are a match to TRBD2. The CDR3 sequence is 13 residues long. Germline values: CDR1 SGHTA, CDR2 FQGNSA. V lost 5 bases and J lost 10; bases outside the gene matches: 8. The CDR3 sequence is CASSPQREGEQFF. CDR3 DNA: TGTGCCAGCAGCCCGCAGCGGGAAGGGGAGCAGTTCTTC.

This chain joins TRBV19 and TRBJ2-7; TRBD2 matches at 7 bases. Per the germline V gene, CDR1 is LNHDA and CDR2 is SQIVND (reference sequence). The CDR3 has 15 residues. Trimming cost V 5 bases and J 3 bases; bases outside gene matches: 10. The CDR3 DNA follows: TGTGCCAGTAGTCCGCGAGCGGGAACTCTCTACGAGCAGTACTTC. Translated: CASSPRAGTLYEQYF.

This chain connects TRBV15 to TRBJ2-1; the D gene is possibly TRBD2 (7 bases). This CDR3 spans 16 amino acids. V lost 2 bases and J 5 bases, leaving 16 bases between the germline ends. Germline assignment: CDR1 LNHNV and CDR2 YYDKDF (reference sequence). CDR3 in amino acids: CATSRPGLEGDNEQFF. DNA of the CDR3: TGTGCCACCAGCAGACCAGGACTAGAGGGGGACAATGAGCAGTTCTTC.

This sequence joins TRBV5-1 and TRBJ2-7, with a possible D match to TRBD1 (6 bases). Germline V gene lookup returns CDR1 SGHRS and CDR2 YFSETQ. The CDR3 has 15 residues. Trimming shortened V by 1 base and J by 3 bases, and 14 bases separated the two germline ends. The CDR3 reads CASSLSVTGGYEQYF. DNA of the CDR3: TGCGCCAGCAGCTTGAGCGTGACAGGCGGCTACGAGCAGTACTTC. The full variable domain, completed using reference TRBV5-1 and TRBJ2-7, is KAGVTQTPRYLIKTRGQQVTLSCSPISGHRSVSWYQQTPGQGLQFLFEYFSETQRNKGNFPGRFSGRQFSNSRSEMNVSTLELGDSALYLCASSLSVTGGYEQYFGPGTRLTVT.

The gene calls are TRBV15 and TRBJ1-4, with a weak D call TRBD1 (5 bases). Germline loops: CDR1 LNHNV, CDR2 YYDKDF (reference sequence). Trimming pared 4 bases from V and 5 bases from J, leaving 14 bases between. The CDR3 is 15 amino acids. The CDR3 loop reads CATSTGGTNNEKLFF. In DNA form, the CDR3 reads TGTGCCACCAGCACCGGGGGGACCAACAATGAAAAACTGTTTTTT.

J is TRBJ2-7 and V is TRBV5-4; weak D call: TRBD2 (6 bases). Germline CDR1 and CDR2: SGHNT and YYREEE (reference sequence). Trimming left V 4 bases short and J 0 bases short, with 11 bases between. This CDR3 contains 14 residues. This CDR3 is CASSAGRSSYEQYF. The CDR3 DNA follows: TGTGCCAGCAGCGCGGGACGGAGCTCCTACGAGCAGTACTTC.

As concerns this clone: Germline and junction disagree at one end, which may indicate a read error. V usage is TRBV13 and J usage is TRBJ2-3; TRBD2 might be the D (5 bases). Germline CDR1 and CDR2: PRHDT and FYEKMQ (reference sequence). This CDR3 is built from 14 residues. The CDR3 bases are TGCACAAGCGGCAGAACAGTTCACACAGATACGCAGTATTTT. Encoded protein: CTSGRTVHTDTQYF.

CDR3 protein: CATSREGAGAYNEQFF. The DNA for the CDR3 is TGTGCCACCAGCAGAGAGGGGGCGGGAGCTTACAATGAGCAGTTCTTC. The rearrangement joins TRBV15 to TRBJ2-1, with a tentative D call TRBD2 (7 bases). The ends were cut back, 0 bases at V and 4 bases at J, with 13 bases in the middle. The CDR3 extends over 16 amino acids. In germline, CDR1 is LNHNV, CDR2 YYDKDF (reference sequence).

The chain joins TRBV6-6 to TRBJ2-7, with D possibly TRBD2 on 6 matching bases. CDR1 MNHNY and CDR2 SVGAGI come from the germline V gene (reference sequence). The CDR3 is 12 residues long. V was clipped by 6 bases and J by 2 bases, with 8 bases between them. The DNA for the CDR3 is TGTGCCAGCAGGCGGGAAACCTACGAGCAGTACTTC. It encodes CASRRETYEQYF.